These T cell receptor beta chains were read from a single sample in a study of cytomegalovirus exposure and HLA in healthy donors. Some clones are missing from TCRdb's copy, which holds only in-frame ones; the method was immunoSEQ multiplex PCR. The table has about 130,000 clones, 80% seen once. Sequencing used PBMCs. Receptor source: a young man in good health. Both conserved end residues are part of each CDR3. The D gene is left open where the match is weak. Clone size is stated in some rows and not others, as once, few, many or a class when expanded.

>TRBD2|TRBV4-3|-|15|TRBJ2-2
CASSQSGLSTGELFF
TGCGCCAGCAGCCAGTCGGGACTAAGCACCGGGGAGCTGTTTTTT
>-|TRBV5-8|-|10|TRBJ2-3
CAGARTAQYF
TGTGCCGGCGCTAGGACAGCTCAGTATTTT
>-|TRBV11-2|-|16|TRBJ2-7
CASSSLTTGTTNEQYF
TGTGCCAGCAGCTCCCTTACAACCGGGACAACTAACGAGCAGTACTTC
>-|TRBV9|few|13|TRBJ2-3
CASSATGPNTQYF
TGTGCCAGCAGCGCCACAGGGCCGAATACGCAGTATTTT
>TRBD2|TRBV7-3|-|15|TRBJ2-6
CASSRGGSGANVLTF
TGTGCCAGCAGCCGGGGGGGCTCTGGGGCCAACGTCCTGACTTTC
>TRBD2|TRBV28|-|16|TRBJ2-1
CASSLSAGVVYNEQFF
TGTGCCAGCAGTTTATCAGCGGGAGTGGTGTACAATGAGCAGTTCTTC
>-|TRBV6-5|few|10|TRBJ1-1
CASSRSEAFF
TGTGCCAGCAGTCGGTCTGAAGCTTTCTTT
>-|TRBV7-2|-|14|TRBJ1-3
CASSPHGSGNTIYF
TGTGCCAGCAGCCCACATGGCTCTGGAAACACCATATATTTT
>-|TRBV7-9|-|17|TRBJ1-3
CASSLARGANSGNTIYF
TGTGCCAGCAGCTTAGCGCGGGGGGCTAACTCTGGAAACACCATATATTTT
>TRBD2|TRBV5-1|-|19|TRBJ2-1
CASSFPTSGRAADYNEQFF
TGCGCCAGCAGCTTTCCAACTAGCGGGAGGGCGGCCGACTACAATGAGCAGTTCTTC
>TRBD1|TRBV30|-|13|TRBJ1-1
CAWSTGGALLAFF
TGTGCCTGGAGTACAGGGGGCGCATTGTTGGCTTTCTTT
>TRBD1|TRBV6-5|-|16|TRBJ1-3
CASSYSAGGSGNTIYF
TGTGCCAGCAGTTACTCAGCAGGGGGCTCTGGAAACACCATATATTTT
>TRBD2|TRBV5-1|-|16|TRBJ2-1
CASSDPFSGSRNEQFF
TGCGCCAGCAGCGACCCCTTTAGCGGGAGTCGCAATGAGCAGTTCTTC
>TRBD2|TRBV6-5|-|15|TRBJ2-1
CASRRLAGGGNEQFF
TGTGCCAGCAGGAGACTAGCGGGAGGGGGAAATGAGCAGTTCTTC
>TRBD2|TRBV19|-|13|TRBJ2-1
CASRSGRASEQFF
TGTGCCAGTAGAAGCGGGAGGGCCAGCGAGCAGTTCTTC
>TRBD1|TRBV5-1|-|15|TRBJ2-5
CASSLDGQGQETQYF
TGCGCCAGCAGCTTGGACGGACAGGGCCAAGAGACCCAGTACTTC
>-|TRBV6-1|-|15|TRBJ2-5
CASSSSTGFEETQYF
TGTGCCAGCAGCTCTAGCACGGGGTTTGAAGAGACCCAGTACTTC
>-|TRBV27|-|13|TRBJ1-5
CASTTGPNQPQHF
TGTGCCAGCACTACAGGACCTAATCAGCCCCAGCATTTT
>-|TRBV27|-|16|TRBJ1-6
CASSSSRGLGNSPLHF
TGTGCCAGCAGTTCATCTCGGGGACTGGGGAATTCACCCCTCCACTTT
>TRBD1|TRBV29-1|-|15|TRBJ1-1
CSVEDPGQGVDEAFF
TGCAGCGTTGAAGATCCGGGACAGGGGGTCGATGAAGCTTTCTTT
>-|TRBV28|-|12|TRBJ2-7
CASSLPSREQYF
TGTGCCAGCAGTTTGCCGAGTCGCGAGCAGTACTTC
>TRBD1|TRBV11-2|-|14|TRBJ1-2
CASSPTGTGVGYTF
TGTGCCAGCAGCCCCACCGGGACAGGGGTCGGCTACACCTTC
>-|TRBV19|-|14|TRBJ2-7
CASSPGRATYEQYF
TGTGCCAGTAGTCCCGGGCGGGCCACCTACGAGCAGTACTTC
>TRBD2|TRBV15|-|16|TRBJ2-7
CATSPTTSGRAYEQYF
TGTGCCACCAGCCCCACCACTAGCGGGAGGGCCTACGAGCAGTACTTC
>-|TRBV2|-|17|TRBJ2-3
CASRGGTGATSTDTQYF
TGTGCCAGCAGGGGAGGGACGGGGGCAACTAGCACAGATACGCAGTATTTT
>TRBD1|TRBV9|-|15|TRBJ1-4
CASSALEGAREKLFF
TGTGCCAGCAGCGCCCTTGAGGGGGCTAGAGAAAAACTGTTTTTT
>TRBD2|TRBV7-3|-|17|TRBJ2-1
CASSPKLGTSGGNEQFF
TGTGCCAGCAGCCCAAAATTAGGGACTAGCGGGGGGAATGAGCAGTTCTTC
>-|TRBV19|-|15|TRBJ2-7
CASSKGGFGGYEQYF
TGTGCCAGTAGTAAGGGGGGGTTCGGGGGCTACGAGCAGTACTTC
>-|TRBV14|-|12|TRBJ2-7
CASSPQGYEQYF
TGTGCCAGCAGCCCTCAGGGTTACGAGCAGTACTTC
>-|TRBV21-1|-|16|TRBJ1-5
CASSKALRRVNQPQHF
TGTGCCAGCAGCAAAGCGCTCCGACGGGTGAATCAGCCCCAGCATTTT
>TRBD1|TRBV6-5|-|15|TRBJ1-2
CASSYSPGQGYGYTF
TGTGCCAGCAGTTACTCTCCGGGACAGGGTTATGGCTACACCTTC
>TRBD2|TRBV7-9|-|16|TRBJ2-3
CSSSPPGLAGTDTQYF
TGTTCCAGCAGCCCCCCGGGACTAGCAGGCACAGATACGCAGTATTTT
>TRBD1|TRBV6-6|-|15|TRBJ2-7
CASSSDRGWSYEQYF
TGTGCCAGCAGCTCCGACAGGGGTTGGTCCTACGAGCAGTACTTC
>TRBD1|TRBV6-6|-|13|TRBJ1-2
CASRGDRGPRYTF
TGTGCCAGCAGGGGCGACAGGGGACCCCGCTACACCTTC
>TRBD2|TRBV6-6|-|15|TRBJ2-7
CASSRTSGSSYEQYF
TGTGCCAGCAGCCGGACTAGCGGCAGCTCCTACGAGCAGTACTTC
>-|TRBV11-2|-|14|TRBJ1-1
CASSSTTRRAEAFF
TGTGCCAGCAGCTCGACCACCCGGCGGGCTGAAGCTTTCTTT
>-|TRBV28|-|14|TRBJ1-5
CASSLVQTHQPQHF
TGTGCCAGCAGTTTGGTCCAGACTCATCAGCCCCAGCATTTT
>-|TRBV19|-|13|TRBJ2-3
CASSPSLRDTQYF
TGTGCCAGTAGCCCGAGTTTGCGAGATACGCAGTATTTT
>-|TRBV7-3|-|14|TRBJ2-3
CASSYGTSTDTQYF
TGTGCCAGCAGCTACGGGACAAGCACAGATACGCAGTATTTT
>TRBD2|TRBV11-2|-|17|TRBJ2-7
CASSLGVRGEGTHEQYF
TGTGCCAGCAGCTTGGGAGTACGCGGGGAGGGGACCCACGAGCAGTACTTC
>-|TRBV30|few|15|TRBJ1-2
CAWSVGGPLNYGYTF
TGTGCCTGGAGTGTAGGGGGTCCCCTTAACTATGGCTACACCTTC